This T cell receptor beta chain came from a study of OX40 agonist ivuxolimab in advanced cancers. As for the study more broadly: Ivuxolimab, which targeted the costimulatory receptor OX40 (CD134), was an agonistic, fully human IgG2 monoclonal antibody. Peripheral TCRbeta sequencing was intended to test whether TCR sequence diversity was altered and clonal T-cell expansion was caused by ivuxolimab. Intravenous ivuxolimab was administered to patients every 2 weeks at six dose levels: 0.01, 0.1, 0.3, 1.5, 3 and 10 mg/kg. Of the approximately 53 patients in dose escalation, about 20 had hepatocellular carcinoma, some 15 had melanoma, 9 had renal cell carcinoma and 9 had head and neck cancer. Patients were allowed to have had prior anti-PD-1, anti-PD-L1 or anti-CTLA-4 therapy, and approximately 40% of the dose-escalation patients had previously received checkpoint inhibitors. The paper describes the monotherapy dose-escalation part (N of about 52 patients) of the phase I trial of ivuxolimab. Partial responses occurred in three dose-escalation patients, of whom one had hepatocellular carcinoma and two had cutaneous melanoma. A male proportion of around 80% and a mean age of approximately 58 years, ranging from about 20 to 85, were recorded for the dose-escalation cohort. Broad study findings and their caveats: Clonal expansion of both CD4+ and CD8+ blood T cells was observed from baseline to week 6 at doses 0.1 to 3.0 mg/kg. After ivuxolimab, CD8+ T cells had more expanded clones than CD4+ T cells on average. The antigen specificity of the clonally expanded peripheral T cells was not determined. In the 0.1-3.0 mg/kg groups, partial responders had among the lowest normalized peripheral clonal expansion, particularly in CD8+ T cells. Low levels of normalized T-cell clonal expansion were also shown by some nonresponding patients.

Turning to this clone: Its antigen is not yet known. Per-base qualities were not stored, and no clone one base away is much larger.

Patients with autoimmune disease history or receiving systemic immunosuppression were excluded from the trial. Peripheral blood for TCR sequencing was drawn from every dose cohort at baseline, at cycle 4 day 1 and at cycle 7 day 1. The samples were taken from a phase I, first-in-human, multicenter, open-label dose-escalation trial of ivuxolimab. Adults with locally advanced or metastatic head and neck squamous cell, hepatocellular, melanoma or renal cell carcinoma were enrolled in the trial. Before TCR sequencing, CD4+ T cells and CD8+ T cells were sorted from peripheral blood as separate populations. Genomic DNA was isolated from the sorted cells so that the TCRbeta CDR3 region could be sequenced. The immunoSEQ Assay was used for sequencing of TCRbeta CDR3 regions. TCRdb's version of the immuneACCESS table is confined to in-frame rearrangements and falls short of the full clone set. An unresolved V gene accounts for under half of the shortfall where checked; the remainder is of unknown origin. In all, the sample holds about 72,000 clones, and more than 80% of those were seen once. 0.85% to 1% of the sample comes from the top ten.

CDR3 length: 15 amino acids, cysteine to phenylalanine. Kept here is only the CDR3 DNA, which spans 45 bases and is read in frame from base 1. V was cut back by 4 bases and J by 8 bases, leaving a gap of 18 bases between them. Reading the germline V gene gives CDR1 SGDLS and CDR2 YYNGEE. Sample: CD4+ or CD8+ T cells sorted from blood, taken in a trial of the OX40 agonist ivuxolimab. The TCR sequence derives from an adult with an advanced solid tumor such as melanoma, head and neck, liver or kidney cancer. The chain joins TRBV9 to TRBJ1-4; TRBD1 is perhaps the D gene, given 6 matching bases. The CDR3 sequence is CASSTVGGLSEKLFF. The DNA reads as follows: TGTGCCAGCAGCACCGTGGGGGGCTTGAGCGAAAAACTGTTTTTT.